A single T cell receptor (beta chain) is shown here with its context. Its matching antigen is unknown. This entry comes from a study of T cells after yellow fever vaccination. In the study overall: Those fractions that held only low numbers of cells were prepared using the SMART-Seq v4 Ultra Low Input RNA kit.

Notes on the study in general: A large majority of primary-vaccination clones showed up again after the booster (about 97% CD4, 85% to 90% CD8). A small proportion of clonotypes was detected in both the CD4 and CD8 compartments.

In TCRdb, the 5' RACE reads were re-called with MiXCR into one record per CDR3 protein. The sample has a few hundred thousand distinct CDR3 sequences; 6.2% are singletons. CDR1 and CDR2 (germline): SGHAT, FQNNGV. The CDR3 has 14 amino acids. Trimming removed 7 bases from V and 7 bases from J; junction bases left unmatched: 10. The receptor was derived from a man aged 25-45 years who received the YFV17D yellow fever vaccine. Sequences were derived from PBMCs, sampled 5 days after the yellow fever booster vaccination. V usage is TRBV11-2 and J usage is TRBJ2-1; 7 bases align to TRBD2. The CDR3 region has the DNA TGTGCCAGCACGCGACCGGGAGGTGAGAATGAGCAGTTCTTC. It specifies CASTRPGGENEQFF.